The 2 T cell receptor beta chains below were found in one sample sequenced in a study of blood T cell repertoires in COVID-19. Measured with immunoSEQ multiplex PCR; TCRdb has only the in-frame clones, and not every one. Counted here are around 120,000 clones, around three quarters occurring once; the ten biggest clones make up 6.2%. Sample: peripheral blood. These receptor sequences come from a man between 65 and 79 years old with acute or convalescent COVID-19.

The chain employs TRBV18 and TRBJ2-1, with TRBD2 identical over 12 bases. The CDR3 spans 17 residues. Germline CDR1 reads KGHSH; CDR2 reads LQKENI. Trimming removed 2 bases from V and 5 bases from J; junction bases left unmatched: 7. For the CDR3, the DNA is TGTGCCAGCTCACCAGGCCCTCTAGCGGGGGGGAACAATGAGCAGTTCTTC. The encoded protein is CASSPGPLAGGNNEQFF. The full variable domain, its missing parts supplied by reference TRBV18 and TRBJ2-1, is NAGVMQNPRHLVRRRGQEARLRCSPMKGHSHVYWYRQLPEEGLKFMVYLQKENIIDESGMPKERFSAEFPKEGPSILRIQQVVRGDSAAYFCASSPGPLAGGNNEQFFGPGTRLTVL.

CDR3 in amino acids: CASSLAGDTQYF. CDR3 DNA: TGTGCCAGCAGCTTAGCGGGAGATACGCAGTATTTT. The gene calls are TRBV11-2 and TRBJ2-3; D is unclear. Trimming removed 1 base from V and 5 bases from J, with 4 bases in between. CDR3 length: 12 amino acids. The V gene's germline CDR1 is SGHAT and CDR2 FQNNGV.